This passage covers 29 T cell receptor beta chains from one sample sequenced in a study of identical twins. TCRdb ran MiXCR on the 5' RACE reads and lists one entry per CDR3 protein. The sample lists about 470,000 distinct CDR3 sequences; roughly 26% were seen once. The sample was also linked to a second study, of T cells expressing NK-cell markers.

Sequences were obtained from CD4+ T cells sorted from blood. These TCRs come from a woman under 30 in good health.

V gene TRBV27 combines with J gene TRBJ2-2, with TRBD2 identical over 13 bases. V shed 10 bases and J 3 bases; nucleotides not matched to a gene: 8. Germline values: CDR1 MNHEY, CDR2 SMNVEV (reference sequence). The CDR3 covers 16 residues. The chain's CDR3 is CATTILAGGHTGELFF. CDR3 coding DNA: TGTGCCACGACTATACTAGCGGGGGGGCACACCGGGGAGCTGTTTTTT.

This clonotype was detected only a few times. The chain couples TRBV5-4 to TRBJ2-2; 7 bases fit TRBD2. After removal of 3 bases from V and 2 bases from J, the junction contained 4 bases not matched to a gene. The CDR3 loop spans 15 amino acids. CDR1 is SGHNT and CDR2 is YYREEE in the germline V gene (reference sequence). For the CDR3, the DNA is TGTGCCAGCAGCTCCGGGACTAAAAACACCGGGGAGCTGTTTTTT. It specifies CASSSGTKNTGELFF.

The chain carries TRBV29-1 and TRBJ1-1; 9 nucleotides agree with TRBD1. Per the germline V gene, CDR1 is SQVTM and CDR2 is ANQGSEA. This CDR3 region has 14 residues. V gave up 4 bases and J gave up 5 bases; unmatched junction bases: 8. The CDR3 spells CSVVEGQGRTEAFF. The CDR3 nucleotides are TGCAGCGTTGTAGAAGGACAGGGGCGAACTGAAGCTTTCTTT.

The chain combines TRBV2 with TRBJ1-6; 10 nucleotides agree with TRBD1. V was clipped by 3 bases and J by 9 bases; unmatched bases: 2. The CDR3 loop spans 14 amino acids. Per the germline V gene, CDR1 is SNHLY and CDR2 is FYNNEI. The CDR3 DNA is TGTGCCAGCAGTGAGACAGGGGGCCGTTCACCCCTCCACTTT. This gives the protein CASSETGGRSPLHF.

This clonotype came up a few times. The genes are TRBV7-9 and TRBJ2-2; weak D call: TRBD1 (6 bases). CDR1 and CDR2 (germline): SEHNR, FQNEAQ (reference sequence). V lost 10 bases to trimming and J lost 2 bases, with 11 bases between them. The CDR3 totals 13 residues. In nucleotides, the CDR3 is TGTGCCAACACGGGACAAAACACCGGGGAGCTGTTTTTT. Amino acid sequence: CANTGQNTGELFF.

In its sample, this clonotype was seen once. For the CDR3, the DNA is TGTGCCAGCACGATGGGCCCTAGCACAGATACGCAGTATTTT. Translated, it gives CASTMGPSTDTQYF. This chain links TRBV2 with TRBJ2-3; D gene uncertain. V lost 7 bases and J 0 bases, leaving 11 bases between the germline ends. The CDR3 runs 14 residues. Germline V gives CDR1 SNHLY, CDR2 FYNNEI.

This chain links TRBV5-1 with TRBJ2-7, with TRBD1 matching over 9 bases. V lost 4 bases to trimming and J lost 4 bases; unmatched junction nucleotides: 6. The CDR3 runs to 14 residues. From germline, CDR1 is SGHRS and CDR2 YFSETQ. The CDR3 here is CASSVGTGRYEQYF. Here the CDR3 DNA reads TGCGCCAGCAGCGTCGGGACAGGGAGATACGAGCAGTACTTC. The whole variable domain, remainder taken from reference TRBV5-1 and TRBJ2-7, is KAGVTQTPRYLIKTRGQQVTLSCSPISGHRSVSWYQQTPGQGLQFLFEYFSETQRNKGNFPGRFSGRQFSNSRSEMNVSTLELGDSALYLCASSVGTGRYEQYFGPGTRLTVT.

Only a few counts were recorded for this clonotype. CDR3 sequence: CASRRDSLSSYEQYF. CDR3 sequence (DNA): TGTGCCAGCAGGAGAGACAGCCTGAGCTCCTACGAGCAGTACTTC. V gene TRBV6-1 combines with J gene TRBJ2-7; possibly TRBD1 for D (5 bases). With 6 bases removed from V and 0 bases from J, the gap between germline ends came to 15 bases. The CDR3 is 15 residues long. Germline V CDR1 and CDR2: MNHNS, SASEGT.

The chain has TRBV20-1 and TRBJ2-1; 8 bases map to TRBD2. The CDR3 is 12 amino acids. J lost 6 bases, V lost 4 bases, and 2 bases had no gene match. From germline, CDR1 is DFQATT and CDR2 SNEGSKA (reference sequence). The CDR3 protein is CSAKRGTNEQFF. CDR3 in DNA: TGCAGTGCTAAGCGGGGGACCAATGAGCAGTTCTTC.

This clonotype turned up a few times. The CDR3 sequence: CATIKSSGAGELFF. The CDR3 DNA reads TGTGCCACTATAAAGTCCAGCGGAGCCGGGGAGCTGTTTTTT. The rearrangement uses TRBV10-3 and TRBJ2-2; possibly TRBD2 for D (5 bases). The length of the CDR3 is 14 residues. The ends were cut back, 10 bases at V and 6 bases at J, with 18 bases in the middle. CDR1 is ENHRY, CDR2 SYGVKD, per germline.

The J gene is TRBJ1-2, the V gene TRBV10-3; D perhaps matches TRBD1 (5 bases). Germline V gene lookup returns CDR1 ENHRY and CDR2 SYGVKD. V was clipped by 7 bases and J by 7 bases, with 13 bases between them. This CDR3 is 12 amino acids long. The CDR3, as DNA: TGTGCCATCACCGGAGACAGTTCTGGCTACACCTTC. Translation gives CAITGDSSGYTF.

This clonotype was picked up a small number of times. The chain combines TRBV6-1 with TRBJ2-1; TRBD2 aligns across 14 bases. The CDR3 spans 16 residues. V lost 6 bases to trimming and J lost 9 bases; unmatched junction nucleotides: 10. CDR1 is MNHNS and CDR2 is SASEGT in the germline V gene. The CDR3 DNA follows: TGTGCCAGCAGACAAGGGACTAGCGGGGGAAAGAGTGAGCAGTTCTTC. Protein: CASRQGTSGGKSEQFF.

J is TRBJ2-2 and V is TRBV20-1; D unresolved. This CDR3 comprises 13 residues. V lost 5 bases and J lost 0, with 7 bases in between. Germline CDR1 reads DFQATT; CDR2 reads SNEGSKA (reference sequence). The CDR3: CSAPKANTGELFF. The CDR3 region has the DNA TGCAGTGCTCCCAAGGCGAACACCGGGGAGCTGTTTTTT.

This chain joins TRBV7-7 and TRBJ2-1; weak D call: TRBD2 (6 bases). The CDR3 has 13 residues. Germline V CDR1 and CDR2: SSHAT, FNYEAQ (reference sequence). Trimming cost V 5 bases and J 5 bases, with 10 bases left between them. CDR3 in amino acids: CASSREFNNEQFF. CDR3 nucleotide sequence: TGTGCCAGCAGCCGGGAGTTTAACAATGAGCAGTTCTTC.

The sample holds many counts of this clonotype. CDR3 residues: CASSLTAGLNAEAFF. The CDR3 DNA reads as TGTGCCAGCAGTTTGACGGCAGGCCTGAATGCTGAAGCTTTCTTT. The chain uses TRBV12-3 or TRBV12-4 and TRBJ1-1; D unresolved. This CDR3 contains 15 residues. V lost 3 bases and J lost 6, with 17 bases in between.

The table lists this clonotype with a few counts. V usage is TRBV20-1 and J usage is TRBJ2-1; TRBD2 agrees at 11 bases. The V segment lost 2 bases and the J segment 6 bases; nucleotides outside the gene matches: 6. There are 15 residues in the CDR3. The germline gives CDR1 DFQATT, CDR2 SNEGSKA (reference sequence). CDR3 DNA sequence: TGCAGTGCTAGATTACTAGCGGGGGACTCCAATGAGCAGTTCTTC. Amino acid sequence: CSARLLAGDSNEQFF.

This clonotype was seen only a few times. The rearrangement uses TRBV5-1 and TRBJ2-7; possible D gene TRBD2, 6 bases. From germline, CDR1 is SGHRS and CDR2 YFSETQ. The V end lost 3 bases, the J end lost 3 bases, and 10 bases lay between the germline ends. There are 13 residues in the CDR3. The CDR3 loop is CASSWDGSYEQYF. CDR3 nucleotide sequence: TGCGCCAGCAGCTGGGACGGGAGCTACGAGCAGTACTTC.

Only a few counts were recorded for this clonotype. The rearrangement joins TRBV20-1 to TRBJ2-1; TRBD2 matches at 11 bases. This CDR3 has 15 amino acids. Germline assignment: CDR1 DFQATT and CDR2 SNEGSKA (reference sequence). The chain's CDR3 is CSKGLAGLAYNEQFF. Written as DNA, the CDR3 is TGCAGCAAAGGACTAGCGGGCCTAGCCTACAATGAGCAGTTCTTC.

The V gene is TRBV6-2 or TRBV6-3, the J gene TRBJ2-7; no clear D gene. This CDR3 region has 15 residues. Trimming shortened V by 2 bases and J by 0 bases, and 11 bases separated the two germline ends. Germline V gene sequence: CDR1 MNHEY, CDR2 SVGEGT. The CDR3 region has the DNA TGTGCCAGCAGTTACCAGGCAGGCTTCTCCTACGAGCAGTACTTC. Translation gives CASSYQAGFSYEQYF.

This clonotype was seen a few times. This chain links TRBV7-2 with TRBJ1-2, with a tentative D call TRBD1 (6 bases). Trimming pared 2 bases from V and 2 bases from J, leaving 12 bases between. Germline V lookup: CDR1 SGHTA, CDR2 FQGNSA. The CDR3 consists of 15 residues. The chain's CDR3 is CASSLRAGANYGYTF. The CDR3 DNA follows: TGTGCCAGCAGCTTACGGGCAGGGGCCAACTATGGCTACACCTTC. Looking up the rest from reference TRBV7-2 and TRBJ1-2 gives the full variable domain: GAGVSQSPSNKVTEKGKDVELRCDPISGHTALYWYRQSLGQGLEFLIYFQGNSAPDKSGLPSDRFSAERTGGSVSTLTIQRTQQEDSAVYLCASSLRAGANYGYTFGSGTRLTVV.

This clonotype was detected a few times. The chain employs TRBV7-2 and TRBJ2-4, with unresolved D. The germline V gene has CDR1 SGHTA and CDR2 FQGNSA. V was trimmed by 1 base and J by 5 bases, leaving 9 bases between them. This CDR3 has 14 amino acids. CDR3 sequence (DNA): TGTGCCAGCAGCTTAGACGGATGGGAAAACATTCAGTACTTC. It encodes CASSLDGWENIQYF.

The chain's CDR3 is CASSLSRGWEQYF. In DNA, the CDR3 is TGTGCCAGCAGCTTGAGCAGGGGCTGGGAGCAGTACTTC. The chain couples TRBV5-6 to TRBJ2-7; tentative D call: TRBD1 (6 bases). V lost 1 base and J lost 7, with 12 bases in between. The CDR3 runs 13 residues. Per germline, CDR1 SGHDT and CDR2 YYEEEE.

The sample holds a few counts of this clonotype. This chain uses TRBV20-1 with TRBJ2-3; no firm D call. Trimming pared 6 bases from V and 2 bases from J, leaving 6 bases between. Germline lookup yields CDR1 DFQATT and CDR2 SNEGSKA (reference sequence). The length of the CDR3 is 11 residues. The CDR3 DNA reads as TGCAGTGCACCGAACACAGATACGCAGTATTTT. Its translation: CSAPNTDTQYF.

In its sample, this clonotype was seen a few times. The chain uses TRBV2 and TRBJ2-2; D perhaps matches TRBD1 (5 bases). The V end was cut by 11 bases, the J end by 14 bases, with 21 bases between. The CDR3 totals 12 residues. CDR1 and CDR2 from the germline V gene are SNHLY and FYNNEI. The CDR3 sequence: CAGFFVQGGLFF. The CDR3 nucleotides read TGTGCCGGTTTCTTTGTGCAGGGCGGTCTGTTTTTT.

The V and J genes are TRBV11-2 and TRBJ2-3; 7 positions match TRBD2. The germline CDR1 and CDR2 sequences are SGHAT and FQNNGV. The CDR3 extends over 17 amino acids. J gave up 4 bases and V 4 bases, and 14 bases lay outside the gene matches. The CDR3 DNA reads TGTGCCAGCAGCTGGGTTCTAGCTGCGGGAGTCGCAGATACGCAGTATTTT. Translating it yields CASSWVLAAGVADTQYF. The full variable domain, completed using reference TRBV11-2 and TRBJ2-3, is EAGVAQSPRYKIIEKRQSVAFWCNPISGHATLYWYQQILGQGPKLLIQFQNNGVVDDSQLPKDRFSAERLKGVDSTLKIQPAKLEDSAVYLCASSWVLAAGVADTQYFGPGTRLTVL.

This clonotype was seen more than once but under ten times. The CDR3 loop reads CASSRTEGTDTQYF. CDR3 nucleotide sequence: TGTGCCAGCAGTCGTACGGAAGGCACAGATACGCAGTATTTT. V is TRBV12-3 or TRBV12-4 and J is TRBJ2-3; D not resolved. V lost 5 bases and J lost 1, with 10 bases in between. This CDR3 region has 14 residues.

The chain carries TRBV14 and TRBJ2-3, with D perhaps TRBD2 (5 bases). Germline loops: CDR1 SGHDN, CDR2 FVKESK. Trimming removed 0 bases from V and 9 bases from J, with 16 bases in between. This CDR3 has 15 amino acids. The CDR3 loop is CASSQDFSVGVTQYF. The CDR3 DNA is TGTGCCAGCAGCCAAGATTTTAGCGTCGGAGTCACGCAGTATTTT.

This clonotype was found a few times. This rearrangement joins TRBV29-1 to TRBJ2-3, with D possibly TRBD1 on 6 matching bases. Trimming removed 6 bases at V and 2 bases at J, with 12 bases between. The CDR3 has 13 residues. Germline V gives CDR1 SQVTM, CDR2 ANQGSEA. CDR3 residues: CSVVQGNTDTQYF. CDR3 nucleotide sequence: TGCAGCGTGGTACAGGGTAACACAGATACGCAGTATTTT.

Concerning this clonotype: One end of the junction fails to match germline, which may point to a read error. The V call is TRBV7-6, the J call TRBJ2-1; no clear D gene. Germline loops: CDR1 SGHVS, CDR2 FNYEAQ. This CDR3 contains 12 residues. CDR3 in amino acids: CASSLSGYELFF. CDR3 sequence (DNA): TGTGCCAGCAGCTTATCTGGTTATGAGCTGTTCTTC.